The rows below give T cell receptor beta chains drawn from one sample of a study of type 1 and type 2 diabetes patients. In TCRdb, the multiplex PCR reads were re-called with MiXCR into one record per CDR3 protein. This sample carries some 250,000 distinct CDR3 sequences, around 47% of them seen once, and the ten largest clones take approximately 14%. The sequencing input was peripheral blood mononuclear cells (PBMCs). These receptor sequences come from a man younger than 35 with type 2 diabetes. The CDR3 runs from the conserved cysteine through the conserved F or W. The order of the fields is J gene, V gene, clone size, CDR3 protein. A clone size is listed for some rows: how often the clone was seen (once, few, many), or a class if it is expanded.

TRBJ1-4 | TRBV6-5 | . | CASRKQGLGEELFF
TRBJ2-3 | TRBV27 | . | CASSLSEGITDTQYF
TRBJ1-5 | TRBV12-3/TRBV12-4 | . | CASSPTGDSNQPQHF
TRBJ2-7 | TRBV20-1 | few | CSARGSGTGNEQYF
TRBJ2-5 | TRBV29-1 | few | CSLGAGSVVGETQYF
. | TRBV5-1 | . | CASKGQGPEQFF
TRBJ1-2 | TRBV11-1 | . | CASGVGDRGYTF
TRBJ1-2 | TRBV28 | . | CAASGGYGYTF
TRBJ2-5 | TRBV2 | few | CASRGWGGETQYF
TRBJ2-2 | TRBV15 | few | CATSFANTGELFF